Listed below are T cell receptor beta chains from one sample, sequenced in a study of tumor-infiltrating lymphocytes in oesophageal squamous cell carcinoma. MiXCR, applied by TCRdb to the PCR reads, yields one record per CDR3 protein. The sample records 23,000 or so distinct CDR3 sequences, around two fifths being singletons. Specimen: esophageal tumor tissue. The receptors here all came from a male donor with esophageal squamous cell carcinoma. The CDR3 runs from the conserved cysteine through the conserved F or W. A D gene is named only where the DNA matches it firmly. Size is omitted from some rows. Given values are once, few, many or a class for expanded clones.

V gene	J gene	D gene	clone size	CDR3 DNA	CDR3 protein
TRBV7-6	TRBJ2-7	.	.	TGTGCTAGCAGCTTACGAGCGGGTTCATACAATGAGCAGTACTTC	CASSLRAGSYNEQYF
TRBV6-1	TRBJ2-1	TRBD2	many	TGTGCCAGCAGAACTAGCGGATTCTACAATGAGCAGTTCTTC	CASRTSGFYNEQFF
TRBV5-6	TRBJ1-1	.	many	TGTGCCAGCAGCTTATATAGGCCGAACACTGAAGCTTTCTTT	CASSLYRPNTEAFF
TRBV28	TRBJ2-1	TRBD2	.	TGTGCCAGCAGTCCACTGCCACTAGCGCGCACCTACAATGAGCAGTTCTTC	CASSPLPLARTYNEQFF
TRBV28	TRBJ2-7	.	.	TGTGCCTTGGGGCGGGACTCCTACGAGCAGTACTTC	CALGRDSYEQYF
TRBV7-9	TRBJ2-2	TRBD2	many	TGTGCCAGCAGCTTAGTAAGACTAGCGGGAGGTGAAACCGGGGAGCTGTTTTTT	CASSLVRLAGGETGELFF
TRBV7-2	TRBJ2-1	.	.	TGTACCAGCAGCTCTAGGAAGATTTATAATTCACCCCTACACTTC	CTSSSRKIYNSPLHF
TRBV12-3/TRBV12-4	TRBJ1-3	.	many	TGTGCCAGCAGGTCTCAAGGGTCAGGAAACACCATATATTTT	CASRSQGSGNTIYF
TRBV11-2	TRBJ2-1	TRBD2	few	TGTGCCAGCAGCTCCGTAGGACTAGCGGAGGCCGGCTCCTACAATGAGCAGTTCTTC	CASSSVGLAEAGSYNEQFF
TRBV5-4	TRBJ1-6	.	many	TGTGCCAGCAGCTTGTCCCCAACTTCACCCCTCCACTTT	CASSLSPTSPLHF
TRBV7-9	TRBJ2-3	.	medium-sized	TGTGCCAGCAGCCCCCAGGGGCCCACAGATACGCAGTATTTT	CASSPQGPTDTQYF
TRBV20-1	TRBJ2-5	.	.	TGCAGTGCTAGCGGCCGGGGCTCCTACAATGAGCAGTACTTC	CSASGRGSYNEQYF
TRBV4-1	TRBJ2-3	TRBD2	few	TGCGCCAGCAGCCCGACACTAGCGGGGGAGTTCACAGATACGCAGTATTTT	CASSPTLAGEFTDTQYF
TRBV7-2	TRBJ2-1	.	medium-sized	TGTGCCAGCAGCTTAGCGGGACAAATCAATGAGCAGTTCTTC	CASSLAGQINEQFF
TRBV28	TRBJ1-1	.	.	TGTGCCAGCAGTTTGTCATCGCTGGCGTTCTTT	CASSLSSLAFF
TRBV7-2	TRBJ2-3	TRBD1	medium-sized	TGTGCCAGCAGCTTAGTGGGTAGGGGGCTAGATACGCAGTATTTT	CASSLVGRGLDTQYF
TRBV2	TRBJ2-3	TRBD2	.	TGTGCCAGCAGTGAGGCGGGAGTAAAGGATACGCAGTATTTT	CASSEAGVKDTQYF
TRBV9	TRBJ1-1	TRBD1	many	TGTGCCAGCAGCGCCGGGACAGGTGAAGCTTTCTTT	CASSAGTGEAFF
TRBV27	TRBJ2-3	TRBD1	.	TGTGCCAGCAGTAATGAGGGGGCCCCCCCCTACAATGAGCAGTATTTT	CASSNEGAPPYNEQYF
TRBV2	TRBJ2-5	.	.	TGTGCCAGCAGTCTAATCGGAAAAGAGACCCAGTACTTC	CASSLIGKETQYF
TRBV6-1	TRBJ1-6	.	many	TGTGCCAGCAGTGATGCGACTTTTGGCAGGCCTAACCCTAGGTCCTATAATTCACCCCTCCACTTC	CASSDATFGRPNPRSYNSPLHF
TRBV10-3	TRBJ2-7	TRBD1	many	TGTGCCATCAGTGACGCCTCGGACAGGGGACACGAGCAGTACTTC	CAISDASDRGHEQYF
TRBV19	TRBJ2-5	TRBD2	many	TGTGCCAGTAGTCCCTGGGGGGCTAGCGGGAGATGGGAGACCCAGTACTTC	CASSPWGASGRWETQYF
TRBV28	TRBJ1-5	.	many	TGTGCCAGCAGTCGGGCCTTCAATCAGCCCCAGCATTTT	CASSRAFNQPQHF
TRBV11-2	TRBJ2-1	TRBD2	.	TGTGCCAGCAGCCTAATCCGGGACTACCACCTTAGCTCCTACAATGAGCAGTTCTTC	CASSLIRDYHLSSYNEQFF
TRBV7-3	TRBJ2-7	.	many	TGTGCCAGCAGCATATCAGGGTCATACGAGCAGTACTTC	CASSISGSYEQYF
TRBV7-2	TRBJ2-7	TRBD1	.	TGTGCCAGCAGCCCCAAGGGGGCGGCCAACGAGCAGTACTTC	CASSPKGAANEQYF
TRBV6-1	TRBJ2-5	TRBD1	medium-sized	TGTGCCAGCGCTAGGACAGGACTCTACTACTTC	CASARTGLYYF
TRBV7-2	TRBJ2-7	TRBD2	.	TGTGCCAGCAGCTTGGGACTAGCGGGAGGTTCCAATGAGCAGTACTTC	CASSLGLAGGSNEQYF
TRBV7-9	TRBJ2-1	TRBD2	medium-sized	TGTGCCAGCAGCTTAGACGGGGGGGCGTCGGATGAGCAGTTCTTC	CASSLDGGASDEQFF
TRBV7-2	TRBJ1-6	.	.	TGTGCCAGCAGCCCAGGGTTGGCACCCCTCCACTTT	CASSPGLAPLHF